One sample yielded the 19 T cell receptor beta chains listed below, sequenced in a study of control samples from healthy donors and cancer patients. Sequencing used immunoSEQ multiplex PCR; TCRdb keeps in-frame clones, though not all of them. The sample has 55,000 to 85,000 clones, roughly 90% seen once. Sample: PBMCs. These receptors were obtained from a man aged 55 to 70 with lung cancer.

This clone was observed once. The rearrangement uses TRBV6-2 or TRBV6-3 and TRBJ2-6, with 11 bases fitting TRBD2. The CDR3 runs to 18 residues. J lost 0 bases, V lost 5 bases, and 6 bases had no gene match. Germline lookup yields CDR1 MNHEY and CDR2 SVGEGT. Written as DNA, the CDR3 is TGTGCCAGCAGTCCAAGACTAGCGGGATTCTCTGGGGCCAACGTCCTGACTTTC. The encoded protein is CASSPRLAGFSGANVLTF.

V gene TRBV28 combines with J gene TRBJ2-1; D is possibly TRBD2 (5 bases). The CDR3 contains 14 residues. V lost 2 bases and J 1 base, leaving 6 bases between the germline ends. Germline-derived CDR1 and CDR2 are MDHEN and SYDVKM. The DNA of the CDR3 is TGTGCCAGCAGTTTAGGAGGATCCTACAATGAGCAGTTCTTC. The encoded protein is CASSLGGSYNEQFF.

The V call is TRBV5-4, the J call TRBJ2-3; TRBD2 matches 14 bases. Germline V gives CDR1 SGHNT, CDR2 YYREEE (reference sequence). With 3 bases clipped from V and 1 base from J, the junction kept 1 base outside the gene matches. This CDR3 comprises 16 residues. In DNA, the CDR3 is TGTGCCAGCAGCTGGACTAGCGGGGGGCGCACAGATACGCAGTATTTT. It translates to CASSWTSGGRTDTQYF.

This chain connects TRBV12-5 to TRBJ1-1; D remains ambiguous. CDR1 is LGHNT, CDR2 FRNRAP, per germline. Trimming left V 0 bases short and J 1 base short, with 9 bases between. The CDR3 runs to 15 residues. This CDR3 reads CASGLVLAGNTEAFF. The CDR3 nucleotides read TGTGCTAGTGGTTTGGTACTGGCGGGGAACACTGAAGCTTTCTTT.

V gene TRBV4-1 combines with J gene TRBJ2-5, with 9 bases identical to TRBD1. J gave up 2 bases and V 1 base, and 17 bases lay outside the gene matches. The CDR3 spans 20 residues. Germline V CDR1 and CDR2: MGHRA, YSYEKL. The DNA of the CDR3 is TGCGCCAGCAGCCAAGCGTACCCTCCAAACAGGGGGCCGAGGCAAGAGACCCAGTACTTC. Translating gives CASSQAYPPNRGPRQETQYF.

The sample holds one count of this clone. The chain is built from TRBV5-8 and TRBJ2-1; perhaps TRBD2 as D (6 bases). The V and J ends lost 4 bases and 0 bases respectively, with 14 bases between them. CDR3 size: 16 residues. Germline CDR1 SGHTS, CDR2 YDEGEE. The CDR3 region is CASSRRAVFSYNEQFF. CDR3 nucleotide sequence: TGTGCCAGCAGCCGGAGGGCGGTTTTCTCCTACAATGAGCAGTTCTTC.

The chain links TRBV2 to TRBJ1-4; D might be TRBD1 (5 bases). The CDR3 runs 15 residues. Trimming removed 7 bases from V and 4 bases from J, with 16 bases in between. Germline lookup yields CDR1 SNHLY and CDR2 FYNNEI. The CDR3 loop is CASIARGGGNEKLFF. CDR3 coding DNA: TGTGCCAGCATCGCAAGGGGCGGTGGTAATGAAAAACTGTTTTTT.

Written as DNA, the CDR3 is TGCGCCAGCAGCCTGGACTCCCTTTACAATGAGCAGTTCTTC. Its translation is CASSLDSLYNEQFF. The chain combines TRBV5-1 with TRBJ2-1; weak D call: TRBD2 (5 bases). The V end lost 4 bases, the J end lost 4 bases, and 12 bases lay between the germline ends. Germline assignment: CDR1 SGHRS and CDR2 YFSETQ. This CDR3 has 14 residues.

V gene TRBV7-2 combines with J gene TRBJ1-5; D gene unclear. Germline loops: CDR1 SGHTA, CDR2 FQGNSA. The CDR3 is 15 residues long. Trimming shortened V by 10 bases and J by 0 bases, and 16 bases separated the two germline ends. The CDR3 DNA reads as TGTGCCACCCAGCTATACCCCGATAGCAATCAGCCCCAGCATTTT. Its translation is CATQLYPDSNQPQHF. The whole variable domain, remainder taken from reference TRBV7-2 and TRBJ1-5, is GAGVSQSPSNKVTEKGKDVELRCDPISGHTALYWYRQSLGQGLEFLIYFQGNSAPDKSGLPSDRFSAERTGGSVSTLTIQRTQQEDSAVYLCATQLYPDSNQPQHFGDGTRLSIL.

V and J are TRBV19 and TRBJ2-2; the match to TRBD2 covers 7 bases. Germline lookup yields CDR1 LNHDA and CDR2 SQIVND (reference sequence). V gave up 1 base and J gave up 0 bases; unmatched junction bases: 5. The CDR3 has 17 amino acids. The CDR3 is CASSIGGAGANTGELFF. The CDR3 DNA reads TGTGCCAGTAGTATAGGGGGCGCGGGGGCGAACACCGGGGAGCTGTTTTTT.

The chain joins TRBV5-1 to TRBJ2-2; no reliable D call. This CDR3 is built from 15 residues. CDR1 is SGHRS and CDR2 is YFSETQ in the germline V gene. V shed 1 base and J shed 7 bases, with 14 bases lying between them. The CDR3 nucleotides read TGCGCCAGCAGCTTGTCGTCGAATAAGATCGGGGAGCTGTTTTTT. Translation: CASSLSSNKIGELFF.

This chain uses TRBV7-8 with TRBJ2-1, with D unresolved. Between the trimmed V and J ends, which lost 3 bases and 8 bases, there was a span of 11 bases. This CDR3 is 13 amino acids long. Germline V lookup: CDR1 SGHVS, CDR2 FQNEAQ. The CDR3 loop is CASSLPRKDEQFF. CDR3 coding DNA: TGTGCCAGCAGCTTGCCCCGAAAGGATGAGCAGTTCTTC.

V and J are TRBV7-9 and TRBJ1-2; tentative D call: TRBD1 (6 bases). V was trimmed by 3 bases and J by 7 bases, leaving 15 bases between them. CDR1 is SEHNR and CDR2 is FQNEAQ in the germline V gene (reference sequence). This CDR3 spans 14 amino acids. In nucleotides, the CDR3 is TGTGCCAGCAGCTTGGTATCTATAGGGGGTGGCTACACCTTC. Encoded protein: CASSLVSIGGGYTF.

On this clone itself: The junction departs from germline at one end; a sequencing error may be responsible. The rearrangement links TRBV7-9 to TRBJ2-3; perhaps TRBD2 as D (6 bases). CDR1 and CDR2 (germline): SEHNR, FQNEAQ (reference sequence). The CDR3 is 14 residues long. The DNA of the CDR3 is TGTGCCAGCAGTTTAGCGGTGGGCACAGATACGCAGTATTTT. Translation gives CASSLAVGTDTQYF.

V and J are TRBV7-2 and TRBJ1-1; 8 nucleotides agree with TRBD1. The ends lost 5 bases at V and 0 bases at J; junction bases unmatched: 5. The CDR3 consists of 15 residues. The germline CDR1 and CDR2 sequences are SGHTA and FQGNSA. The CDR3 DNA reads as TGTGCCAGCAGCCAAGGACAGGGACTGAACACTGAAGCTTTCTTT. It is translated as CASSQGQGLNTEAFF.

The chain is built from TRBV10-2 and TRBJ2-5, with D perhaps TRBD1 or TRBD2 (5 bases each). V lost 0 bases and J 7 bases, leaving 9 bases between the germline ends. From germline, CDR1 is WSHSY and CDR2 SAAADI. The CDR3 loop spans 13 amino acids. This CDR3 reads CASSESTGGTQYF. The DNA for the CDR3 is TGCGCCAGCAGTGAGTCGACTGGGGGGACCCAGTACTTC.

The chain is built from TRBV5-3 and TRBJ2-5; weak D call: TRBD1 (5 bases). TRBV5-3 is reported as an ORF; its role is uncertain. V was clipped by 4 bases and J by 3 bases, with 28 bases between them. CDR3 length equals 19 residues. CDR3 protein: CARSQSREGVKGLEETQYF. DNA of the CDR3: TGTGCCAGAAGCCAAAGTAGGGAAGGAGTTAAGGGGCTGGAAGAGACCCAGTACTTC.

The V and J genes are TRBV24-1 and TRBJ1-5; D call uncertain. Germline CDR1 reads KGHDR; CDR2 reads SFDVKD. CDR3 size: 15 residues. V was cut by 0 bases and J by 1 base, with 6 bases left in between. In DNA, the CDR3 is TGTGCCACCAGTGATTTGCTTCACAGCAATCAGCCCCAGCATTTT. Translating gives CATSDLLHSNQPQHF.

The chain uses TRBV6-6 and TRBJ2-7; the D gene could be TRBD1 or TRBD2 (6 bases each). The CDR3 consists of 15 residues. V lost 0 bases and J lost 4, with 13 bases in between. The germline gives CDR1 MNHNY, CDR2 SVGAGI (reference sequence). As DNA, the CDR3 is TGTGCCAGCAGTTACTCGTCCAGGGGAGGTTACGAGCAGTACTTC. This sequence encodes CASSYSSRGGYEQYF.